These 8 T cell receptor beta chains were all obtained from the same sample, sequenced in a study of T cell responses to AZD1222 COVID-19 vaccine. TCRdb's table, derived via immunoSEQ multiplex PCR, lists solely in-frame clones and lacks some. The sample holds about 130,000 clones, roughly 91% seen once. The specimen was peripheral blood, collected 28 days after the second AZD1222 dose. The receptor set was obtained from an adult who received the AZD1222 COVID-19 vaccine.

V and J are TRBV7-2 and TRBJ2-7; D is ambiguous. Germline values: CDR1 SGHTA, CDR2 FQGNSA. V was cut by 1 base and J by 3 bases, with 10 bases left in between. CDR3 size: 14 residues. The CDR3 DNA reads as TGTGCCAGCAGCTTAGTCACCACGTACTACGAGCAGTACTTC. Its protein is CASSLVTTYYEQYF.

The CDR3 loop is CASSYEGAGYEQYF. CDR3 nucleotide sequence: TGTGCCAGCAGTTACGAAGGGGCGGGGTACGAGCAGTACTTC. The rearrangement uses TRBV6-2 or TRBV6-3 and TRBJ2-7, with D perhaps matching TRBD2 (6 bases). The V gene lost 2 bases and the J gene lost 4 bases, with 12 bases spanning the gap. This CDR3 is 14 amino acids long. Germline CDR1 and CDR2: MNHEY and SVGEGT.

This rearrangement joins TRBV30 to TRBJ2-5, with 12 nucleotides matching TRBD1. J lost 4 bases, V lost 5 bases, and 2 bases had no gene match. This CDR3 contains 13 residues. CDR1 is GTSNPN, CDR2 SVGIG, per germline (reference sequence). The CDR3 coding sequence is TGTGCCTGGGGGACAGGGGGCCGAGAGACCCAGTACTTC. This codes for CAWGTGGRETQYF.

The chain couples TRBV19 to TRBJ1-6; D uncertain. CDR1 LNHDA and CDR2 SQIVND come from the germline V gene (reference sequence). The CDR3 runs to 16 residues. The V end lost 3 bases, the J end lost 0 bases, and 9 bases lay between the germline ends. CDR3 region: CASSMGSTSYNSPLHF. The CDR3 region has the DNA TGTGCCAGTAGTATGGGATCAACCTCCTATAATTCACCCCTCCACTTT.

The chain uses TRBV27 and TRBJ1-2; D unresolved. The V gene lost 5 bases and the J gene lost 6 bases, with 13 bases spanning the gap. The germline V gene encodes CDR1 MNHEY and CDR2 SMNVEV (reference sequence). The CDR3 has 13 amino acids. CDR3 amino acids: CASSNKVHNGYTF. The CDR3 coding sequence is TGTGCCAGCAGTAACAAGGTACACAATGGCTACACCTTC.

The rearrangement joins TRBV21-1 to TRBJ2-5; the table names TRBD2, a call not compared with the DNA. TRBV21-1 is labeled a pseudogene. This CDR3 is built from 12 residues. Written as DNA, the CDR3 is TGTGCCAGCAGTTCGAGGGAAGAGACCCAGTACTTC. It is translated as CASSSREETQYF.

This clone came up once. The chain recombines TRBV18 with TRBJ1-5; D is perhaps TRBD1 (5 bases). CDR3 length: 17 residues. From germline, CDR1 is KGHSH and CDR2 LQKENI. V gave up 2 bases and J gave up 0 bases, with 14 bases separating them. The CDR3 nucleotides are TGTGCCAGCTCACCAGGTTCGGGACGGTATAGCAATCAGCCCCAGCATTTT. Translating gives CASSPGSGRYSNQPQHF.

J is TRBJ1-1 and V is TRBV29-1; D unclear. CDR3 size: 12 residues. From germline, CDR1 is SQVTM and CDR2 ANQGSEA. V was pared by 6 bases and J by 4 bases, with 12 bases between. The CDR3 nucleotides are TGCAGCGTCCGACATTCGGGCACTGAAGCTTTCTTT. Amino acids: CSVRHSGTEAFF.